This T cell receptor (beta chain) appears in the sequencing data of a study of blood T cell repertoires in COVID-19. Study overall: Samples representing acute and convalescent COVID-19 were sourced from the United States, Italy and Spain.

V was clipped by 5 bases and J by 5 bases; unmatched bases: 10. Germline CDR1 reads MNHEY; CDR2 reads SVGAGI. There are 15 residues in the CDR3. The table came from immunoSEQ multiplex PCR; TCRdb's copy has only in-frame clones and leaves some out. The sample has roughly 110,000 clones, 71% seen once. Sequences were obtained from peripheral blood. J is TRBJ1-2 and V is TRBV6-5; 8 bases map to TRBD1. The receptor's source is a human donor with acute or convalescent COVID-19. The donor label of this sample is uncertain. Here the CDR3 reads CASSINRGSLYGYTF. The CDR3 coding sequence is TGTGCCAGCAGTATAAACAGGGGGTCTCTTTATGGCTACACCTTC.